This T cell receptor (beta chain) was captured by sequencing in a study of CD8 T cells in Susac syndrome. Germline CDR1 SGHVS, CDR2 FQNEAQ. The CDR3 length is 14 residues. The junction had 3 bases not matched to a gene; V was cut back by 5 bases and J by 6 bases. An input of roughly 0.5 to 1 ug of RNA was subjected to reverse transcription using random hexamers. TCRdb re-analysed the immunoSEQ multiplex PCR reads in MiXCR, keeping a single row per CDR3 protein. In the table there are 150,000 to 160,000 distinct CDR3 sequences, around 96% of which are singletons. The sample was CD8+ T cells from PBMCs. This receptor was taken from a human donor with multiple sclerosis. The V call is TRBV7-8, the J call TRBJ2-2, with TRBD1 matching over 10 bases. This CDR3 reads CASSQTGGSGELFF. DNA of the CDR3: TGTGCCAGCAGCCAGACAGGGGGCTCCGGGGAGCTGTTTTTT.